This is a list of T cell receptor beta chains from one sample in a study of neurological immune-mediated disorders. TCRdb re-called the 5' RACE reads through MiXCR, storing one row per CDR3 protein. Counted here are 55,000 to 75,000 distinct CDR3 sequences, 4% to 6% occurring once; the ten biggest clones make up about 2.8%. Specimen: PBMCs. The receptors come from a woman aged 25-40 years with multiple sclerosis. Each CDR3 is given with its conserved first and last residue. A D gene is named only where the DNA matches it firmly. Not all rows give a size; the values are once, few, many and, for expanded clones, a class.

-	12	many	TRBJ1-4	TRBV3-1	TGTGCCAGCAGCCAAGAGGGGGAAAAACTGTTTTTT	CASSQEGEKLFF
-	13	many	TRBJ2-7	TRBV20-1	TGCAGTGCTAACTCTGTTCGGTCCTACGAGCAGTACTTC	CSANSVRSYEQYF
-	13	many	TRBJ1-5	TRBV5-1	TGCGCCAGCGCGTCAGATAGCAATCAGCCCCAGAATTTT	CASASDSNQPQNF
TRBD2	14	few	TRBJ2-7	TRBV5-1	TGCGCCAGCAGCTTGGTAGCGGGACCCTACGAGCAGTACTTC	CASSLVAGPYEQYF
-	14	many	TRBJ2-6	TRBV7-9	TGTGCCAGCATCGACAGTACCGGGGCCAACGTCCTGACTTTC	CASIDSTGANVLTF
-	12	few	TRBJ2-1	TRBV20-1	TGCAGTGTCCCAGACGGCTACAATGAGCAGTTCTTC	CSVPDGYNEQFF
-	14	few	TRBJ2-1	TRBV20-1	TGCAGTGCTAGTATGAACCCCTCCTACAATGAGCAGTTCTTC	CSASMNPSYNEQFF
-	14	many	TRBJ2-2	TRBV20-1	TGCAGTGCACAGACAGTCGGGAACACCGGGGAGCTGTTTTTT	CSAQTVGNTGELFF
-	14	-	TRBJ1-2	TRBV28	TGTGCCAGCAGTTTATCGGTAACTAACTATGGCTACACCTTC	CASSLSVTNYGYTF
-	11	many	TRBJ2-3	TRBV29-1	TGCAGCGTTGAGGTTTTAGATACGCAGTATTTT	CSVEVLDTQYF
-	16	-	TRBJ2-1	TRBV7-7	TGTGCTAGCAGCTTAGGTGTGGGAATAGTGTACAATGAGCAGTTCTTC	CASSLGVGIVYNEQFF
TRBD2	14	many	TRBJ2-1	TRBV2	TGTGCCAGCGGGACTAGCGGCAGTTACAATGAGCAGTTCTTC	CASGTSGSYNEQFF
-	14	many	TRBJ2-2	TRBV20-1	TGCAGTGCTAGACAGCCGGGAAACACCGGGGAGCTGTTTTTT	CSARQPGNTGELFF
-	12	many	TRBJ1-1	TRBV25-1	TGTGCCAGCAGTGATGGTAGCACTGAAGCTTTCTTT	CASSDGSTEAFF
-	13	many	TRBJ2-7	TRBV5-1	TGCGCCAGCAGCACGACTAACTCCTACGAGCAGTACTTC	CASSTTNSYEQYF
-	12	few	TRBJ2-5	TRBV10-2	TGCGCCAGCAGTGAGGCATCAGAGACCCAGTACTTC	CASSEASETQYF
-	12	many	TRBJ1-2	TRBV7-2	TGTGCCAGCAGCTTGAGGGGCAACGGCTACACCTTC	CASSLRGNGYTF
-	14	many	TRBJ1-6	TRBV5-1	TGCGCCAGCAGCTTGGGGTCGGGGAATTCACCCCTCCACTTT	CASSLGSGNSPLHF
TRBD2	14	many	TRBJ2-5	TRBV20-1	TGCAGTGCTGAAGCGGGACTAACCGAAGAGACCCAGTACTTC	CSAEAGLTEETQYF
TRBD2	16	many	TRBJ2-5	TRBV7-6	TGTGCCAGCAGCTTAAGGACTAGCGGGGGGAAAGAGACCCAGTACTTC	CASSLRTSGGKETQYF
-	13	-	TRBJ1-5	TRBV10-2	TGCGCCAGCAGGGACGGTGGCCGGCAGCCCCAGAATTTT	CASRDGGRQPQNF
-	14	many	TRBJ2-3	TRBV20-1	-	CSTSGLAGTDTQYF
-	13	many	TRBJ1-2	TRBV9	TGTGCCAGCAGCGTAGCGGGAGGAGGCGGCTACACCTTC	CASSVAGGGGYTF
-	14	many	TRBJ1-1	TRBV20-1	TGCAGTGCCCACCGGGCTGGAATGAACACTGAAGCTTTCTTT	CSAHRAGMNTEAFF